This T cell receptor beta chain comes out of a study of blood T cell repertoires in COVID-19. Study-level background: Samples came from the United States, Italy and Spain, spanning acute and convalescent COVID-19.

Profiling relied on immunoSEQ multiplex PCR, and the TCRdb table lists in-frame clones only, not all of them. The table records some 130,000 clones, 60% to 80% of them present only once. This CDR3 has 14 residues. Germline V gene lookup returns CDR1 KGHSH and CDR2 LQKENI. Trimming took off 3 bases at V and 5 bases at J, with 14 bases between the two ends. Sequenced: peripheral blood. This chain joins TRBV18 and TRBJ2-7, with a weak D call TRBD2 (5 bases). This receptor was taken from a woman aged 70-85 years with acute or convalescent COVID-19. The CDR3 bases are TGTGCCAGCTCACCGCGAACACTAGTTGACGAGCAGTACTTC. This sequence encodes CASSPRTLVDEQYF. Based on the CDR3 plus reference TRBV18 and TRBJ2-7, the full variable domain is NAGVMQNPRHLVRRRGQEARLRCSPMKGHSHVYWYRQLPEEGLKFMVYLQKENIIDESGMPKERFSAEFPKEGPSILRIQQVVRGDSAAYFCASSPRTLVDEQYFGPGTRLTVT.